This T cell receptor (beta chain) was captured by sequencing in a study of blood T cell repertoires in COVID-19. Study-level background: COVID-19 samples collected from the United States, Italy and Spain covered acute and convalescent phases. Nucleic acid was either cDNA or gDNA, and it came from T cells, B-cell-depleted T cells, or PBMCs.

From germline, CDR1 is SGHAT and CDR2 FQNNGV. V trimming: 5 bases; J trimming: 2 bases; junction bases outside the gene matches: 2. The CDR3 length is 13 residues. Per the study methods: Scientists estimated how many nucleated cells there were by amplifying reference gene primers. TCRdb's table, derived via immunoSEQ multiplex PCR, lists solely in-frame clones and lacks some. V, J and clone size are those of that table, while D and trimming were read from the DNA. The data hold roughly 200,000 clones, with roughly 78% observed a single time. This receptor was identified in a man aged 70 or older with active or convalescent COVID-19. The chain couples TRBV11-2 to TRBJ1-2, with 7 bases lining up with TRBD1. Input material: peripheral blood. DNA for the CDR3: TGTGCCAGCAGCGAGGACAGGAACTATGGCTACACCTTC. This gives the protein CASSEDRNYGYTF. The full variable domain, in which reference TRBV11-2 and TRBJ1-2 provide the parts outside the CDR3, is EAGVAQSPRYKIIEKRQSVAFWCNPISGHATLYWYQQILGQGPKLLIQFQNNGVVDDSQLPKDRFSAERLKGVDSTLKIQPAKLEDSAVYLCASSEDRNYGYTFGSGTRLTVV.